This entry lists 31 T cell receptor beta chains sequenced from one sample in a study of T cells in Graves' hyperthyroidism and ophthalmopathy. The investigators amplified TCR beta CDR3 regions from RNA transcripts. The HTBI primer set drove a first-round RT-PCR of the TCR CDR3. MiXCR was run by TCRdb on the multiplex PCR reads, yielding one entry per CDR3 protein. Of about 700,000 distinct CDR3 sequences in the sample, about 15% were seen once. The sample was blood. These receptors all stem from a woman between 18 and 29 years old with Graves' hyperthyroidism.

To note about this clonotype: A single base separates this from a much larger clone, so it may be a read error. V gene TRBV3-1 combines with J gene TRBJ1-2; D gene ambiguous. Germline V CDR1 and CDR2: LGHDT, YNNKEL (reference sequence). CDR3 size: 14 residues. CDR3 DNA: TGTGCCAGCAGCCAAGTAGGCTCTCGGGGTGGCCACACCTTC. It codes for CASSQVGSRGGHTF.

J is TRBJ2-4 and V is TRBV30; D is uncertain. This CDR3 comprises 12 residues. V lost 2 bases, J lost 1 base, and 3 bases lay in between. Looked up from germline, CDR1 is GTSNPN and CDR2 is SVGIG (reference sequence). The CDR3 reads CAWSRAKNIQYF. CDR3 DNA: TGTGCCTGGAGTAGGGCCAAAAACATTCAGTACTTC.

This chain joins TRBV4-2 and TRBJ1-2; D not resolved. CDR1 and CDR2 from the germline V gene are LGHNA and YNFKEQ. The CDR3 contains 16 residues. Trimming stripped 5 bases from V and 6 bases from J, with 22 bases between. CDR3 in amino acids: CASSVPPVGTLNGYTF. The DNA for the CDR3 is TGTGCCAGCAGCGTACCTCCAGTTGGAACTCTGAATGGCTACACCTTC.

This clonotype was detected ten times or more. The chain has TRBV7-8 and TRBJ2-5; 12 nucleotides agree with TRBD2. J was trimmed by 2 bases and V by 5 bases; bases with no gene match: 12. CDR3 length: 18 amino acids. Germline V lookup: CDR1 SGHVS, CDR2 FQNEAQ. For the CDR3, the DNA is TGTGCCAGCAGCCTTAGATGGACTAGCGGGAAGAAACAAGAGACCCAGTACTTC. This gives the protein CASSLRWTSGKKQETQYF.

The V and J genes are TRBV6-5 and TRBJ2-7, with D unresolved. The CDR3 runs 15 residues. CDR1 MNHEY and CDR2 SVGAGI come from the germline V gene. V lost 0 bases to trimming and J lost 3 bases, with 12 bases between them. CDR3 in amino acids: CASSYSDPRLYEQYF. The CDR3 coding sequence is TGTGCCAGCAGTTACTCGGACCCCCGGCTCTACGAGCAGTACTTC.

Regarding this clonotype: A much larger clone lies a single base off, so this may be a read error. This chain connects TRBV4-2 to TRBJ2-1, with 9 bases matching TRBD2. Germline V gene lookup returns CDR1 LGHNA and CDR2 YNFKEQ. The CDR3 is 15 amino acids. The J segment lost 3 bases and the V segment lost 2 bases, leaving 2 bases of the junction unmatched. This CDR3 is CASSQKRGDYNEQFF. For the CDR3, the DNA is TGTGCCAGCAGCCAAAAGCGGGGGGACTACAATGAGCAGTTCTTC.

This sequence joins TRBV7-9 and TRBJ2-5, with D unresolved. This CDR3 spans 13 amino acids. Trimming removed 5 bases from V and 5 bases from J, with 12 bases in between. CDR1 and CDR2 (germline): SEHNR, FQNEAQ (reference sequence). This CDR3 reads CASSQTQAETQYF. The CDR3 bases are TGTGCCAGCAGCCAGACTCAGGCGGAGACCCAGTACTTC.

As to this clonotype: A much larger clone sits a single nucleotide away, making a read error possible. The CDR3 loop is CAWSAQGKANVLTF. CDR3 sequence (DNA): TGTGCCTGGAGTGCTCAGGGAAAGGCCAACGTCCTGACTTTC. The chain uses TRBV30 and TRBJ2-6; D is possibly TRBD1 (5 bases). The CDR3 spans 14 residues. V was pared by 1 base and J by 6 bases, with 10 bases between. Germline CDR1 GTSNPN, CDR2 SVGIG (reference sequence). Looking up the rest from reference TRBV30 and TRBJ2-6 gives the full variable domain: SQTIHQWPATLVQPVGSPLSLECTVEGTSNPNLYWYRQAAGRGLQLLFYSVGIGQISSEVPQNLSASRPQDRQFILSSKKLLLSDSGFYLCAWSAQGKANVLTFGAGSRLTVL.

A few counts support this clonotype. V and J are TRBV20-1 and TRBJ1-2; TRBD1 aligns across 8 bases. The CDR3 is 13 residues long. V gave up 5 bases and J gave up 4 bases; unmatched junction bases: 6. CDR1 and CDR2 (germline): DFQATT, SNEGSKA (reference sequence). The CDR3 protein is CSALRTGSYGYTF. DNA for the CDR3: TGCAGTGCTTTGCGGACAGGGAGCTATGGCTACACCTTC.

This clonotype was counted ten times or more. This chain uses TRBV20-1 with TRBJ2-7; 8 bases are a match to TRBD2. Germline CDR1 reads DFQATT; CDR2 reads SNEGSKA (reference sequence). V shed 6 bases and J 2 bases; nucleotides not matched to a gene: 9. This CDR3 is built from 14 residues. The DNA for the CDR3 is TGCAGTGCGGGCGGGAGGACCTCTGCCTACGAGCAGTACTTC. Amino acid sequence: CSAGGRTSAYEQYF.

This clonotype was seen ten or more times. The V call is TRBV11-2, the J call TRBJ2-1, with 9 bases identical to TRBD2. V was pared by 3 bases and J by 4 bases, with 7 bases of the junction left unmatched. CDR3 length: 16 amino acids. CDR1 and CDR2 (germline): SGHAT, FQNNGV. The CDR3 DNA is TGTGCCAGCAGCTTCCGATCTAGCGGGGTATACAATGAGCAGTTCTTC. Translated, it gives CASSFRSSGVYNEQFF.

This clonotype has only a few counts. The V gene is TRBV6-6, the J gene TRBJ1-6; 7 bases match TRBD1. The CDR3 contains 15 residues. Trimming removed 2 bases from V and 6 bases from J; junction bases left unmatched: 4. Germline values: CDR1 MNHNY, CDR2 SVGAGI (reference sequence). DNA of the CDR3: TGTGCCAGCAGTTACGGGGACAGTATTAATTCACCCCTCCACTTT. Protein product: CASSYGDSINSPLHF.

The chain combines TRBV29-1 with TRBJ1-1; D is ambiguous. CDR1 and CDR2 from the germline V gene are SQVTM and ANQGSEA. Trimming removed 5 bases from V and 5 bases from J, with 12 bases in between. This CDR3 has 12 residues. CDR3 sequence reads: CSVLAELTEAFF. The CDR3 DNA reads TGCAGCGTTTTGGCGGAACTGACTGAAGCTTTCTTT.

This chain links TRBV20-1 with TRBJ2-1; 9 nucleotides line up with TRBD1. Germline trimming cut 4 bases from V and 1 base from J; bases unmatched to any gene: 2. The germline gives CDR1 DFQATT, CDR2 SNEGSKA (reference sequence). This CDR3 contains 14 residues. The CDR3 DNA is TGCAGTGCTAACAGGGGGCCATCCTACAATGAGCAGTTCTTC. As protein: CSANRGPSYNEQFF.

The rearrangement uses TRBV19 and TRBJ2-1; D gene unclear. The CDR3 has 15 amino acids. Germline loops: CDR1 LNHDA, CDR2 SQIVND (reference sequence). Between the trimmed V and J ends, which lost 3 bases and 0 bases, there was a span of 9 bases. CDR3 in DNA: TGTGCCAGTAGTATTCGACCGAGCTCCTACAATGAGCAGTTCTTC. Translating gives CASSIRPSSYNEQFF.

This clonotype was detected ten times or more. The chain couples TRBV20-1 to TRBJ2-1; the match to TRBD2 covers 10 bases. Germline lookup yields CDR1 DFQATT and CDR2 SNEGSKA (reference sequence). The CDR3 covers 17 residues. V lost 0 bases to trimming and J lost 4 bases; unmatched junction nucleotides: 9. CDR3 DNA sequence: TGCAGTGCTAGAGATCTTGGAAGCGGGAGGGGATACAATGAGCAGTTCTTC. Its protein is CSARDLGSGRGYNEQFF.

This clonotype was counted many times. This chain links TRBV20-1 with TRBJ2-7, with D hard to call. Germline values: CDR1 DFQATT, CDR2 SNEGSKA (reference sequence). V shed 0 bases and J shed 6 bases, with 9 bases lying between them. The CDR3 spans 12 residues. The CDR3, as DNA: TGCAGTGCTAGAGATTTGTCGCTCGAGCAGTACTTC. This translates into CSARDLSLEQYF.

This clonotype was picked up many times. J is TRBJ1-1 and V is TRBV20-1; D gene ambiguous. Trimming took 4 bases from V and 1 from J, leaving 4 bases between them. The CDR3 extends over 11 amino acids. Germline lookup yields CDR1 DFQATT and CDR2 SNEGSKA (reference sequence). The CDR3 sequence: CSAMENTEAFF. The CDR3 DNA reads TGCAGTGCTATGGAGAACACTGAAGCTTTCTTT.

This rearrangement joins TRBV6-1 to TRBJ1-5; possible D gene TRBD1, 5 bases. Per the germline V gene, CDR1 is MNHNS and CDR2 is SASEGT. The CDR3 contains 12 residues. V lost 7 bases and J lost 7, with 11 bases in between. The CDR3: CASKGVGQPQHF. As DNA, the CDR3 is TGTGCCAGCAAAGGGGTGGGGCAGCCCCAGCATTTT.

This clonotype was recorded at least ten times. V gene TRBV20-1 combines with J gene TRBJ2-5; 9 bases match TRBD2. The CDR3 consists of 14 residues. Trimming took 2 bases from V and 2 from J; bases not matched to a gene: 3. CDR1 DFQATT and CDR2 SNEGSKA come from the germline V gene (reference sequence). The CDR3 loop is CSARSLAGQETQYF. In DNA form, the CDR3 reads TGCAGTGCTAGATCGCTAGCGGGACAAGAGACCCAGTACTTC.

This chain joins TRBV12-3 or TRBV12-4 and TRBJ1-1; D is uncertain. The CDR3 sequence is 13 residues long. Trimming stripped 6 bases from V and 10 bases from J, with 18 bases between. The DNA of the CDR3 is TGTGCCAGCAGCCGGTCCCTGAACGCTGGAGCTTTCTTT. Protein product: CASSRSLNAGAFF.

This chain links TRBV30 with TRBJ2-2; the D is unclear. The CDR3 is made up of 18 amino acids. Trimming stripped 1 base from V and 5 bases from J, with 23 bases between. CDR1 is GTSNPN and CDR2 is SVGIG in the germline V gene (reference sequence). In DNA form, the CDR3 reads TGTGCCTGGAGTGCGCGTAGTGGGCCTCTTTTCGCTACCGGGGAGCTGTTTTTT. Residues: CAWSARSGPLFATGELFF.

This clonotype was found many times. The chain has TRBV20-1 and TRBJ1-1; D remains ambiguous. The CDR3 is made up of 12 amino acids. Germline CDR1 reads DFQATT; CDR2 reads SNEGSKA (reference sequence). V lost 6 bases and J lost 4, with 12 bases in between. This CDR3 is CSATRTGTEAFF. CDR3 coding DNA: TGCAGTGCGACTCGGACGGGCACTGAAGCTTTCTTT.

This chain uses TRBV5-1 with TRBJ2-7; no clear D gene. Per the germline V gene, CDR1 is SGHRS and CDR2 is YFSETQ. V lost 7 bases and J lost 5, with 13 bases in between. The CDR3 has 12 residues. As DNA, the CDR3 is TGCGCCAGCGCTGGCGGACGGGACGAGCAGTACTTC. Its translation: CASAGGRDEQYF.

This chain connects TRBV29-1 to TRBJ2-2; a weak D match, TRBD2 (6 bases). Trimming left V 6 bases short and J 5 bases short, with 13 bases between. Germline V gene lookup returns CDR1 SQVTM and CDR2 ANQGSEA. This CDR3 has 13 residues. CDR3 residues: CSVTSRNTGELFF. In DNA, the CDR3 is TGCAGCGTAACTAGCCGCAATACCGGGGAGCTGTTTTTT.

This sequence joins TRBV5-1 and TRBJ1-2; 7 bases match TRBD1. CDR3 size: 16 residues. V lost 4 bases, J lost 0 bases, and 9 bases stayed unmatched. The germline gives CDR1 SGHRS, CDR2 YFSETQ. The CDR3 DNA sequence: TGCGCCAGCAGCAGCAAAGGGGGCCTCACTAACTATGGCTACACCTTC. Encoded protein: CASSSKGGLTNYGYTF.

This clonotype was seen ten or more times. The CDR3 DNA sequence: TGTGCCAGCAGTTCCTTGGACAACCAAGAGACCCAGTACTTC. It yields the protein CASSSLDNQETQYF. The J gene is TRBJ2-5, the V gene TRBV27; possibly TRBD1 for D (5 bases). The CDR3 totals 14 residues. The V end lost 4 bases, the J end lost 0 bases, and 9 bases lay between the germline ends. The V gene's germline CDR1 is MNHEY and CDR2 SMNVEV (reference sequence).

This clonotype turned up a few times. The genes are TRBV6-1 and TRBJ2-1; 8 bases map to TRBD1. The V segment lost 6 bases and the J segment 4 bases; nucleotides outside the gene matches: 14. The CDR3 extends over 17 amino acids. Per the germline V gene, CDR1 is MNHNS and CDR2 is SASEGT. CDR3 protein: CASSRNRGTAAYNEQFF. The CDR3 region has the DNA TGTGCCAGCAGCCGAAACAGGGGGACGGCCGCATACAATGAGCAGTTCTTC.

This clonotype was seen many times. The chain links TRBV7-9 to TRBJ2-3; either TRBD1 or TRBD2 may supply D (6 bases each). CDR3 size: 14 residues. Trimming left V 1 base short and J 6 bases short, with 11 bases between. Germline CDR1 is SEHNR and CDR2 is FQNEAQ (reference sequence). CDR3 region: CASSLGGAWDTQYF. The CDR3 coding sequence is TGTGCCAGCAGCTTAGGGGGGGCGTGGGATACGCAGTATTTT.

This clonotype has ten or more counts. The V and J genes are TRBV4-2 and TRBJ2-7; the D gene is possibly TRBD2 (6 bases). Germline CDR1 LGHNA, CDR2 YNFKEQ. V shed 0 bases and J shed 2 bases, with 11 bases lying between them. The CDR3 loop spans 15 amino acids. DNA of the CDR3: TGTGCCAGCAGCCAAGATGTAGCGGACCCCTACGAGCAGTACTTC. This gives the protein CASSQDVADPYEQYF.

This clonotype was recorded at least ten times. V gene TRBV7-9 combines with J gene TRBJ2-1; TRBD2 matches 8 bases. V gave up 5 bases and J gave up 0 bases; unmatched junction bases: 12. The CDR3 totals 18 residues. In germline, CDR1 is SEHNR, CDR2 FQNEAQ (reference sequence). The CDR3 reads CASSPRVRAGGSYNEQFF. Here the CDR3 DNA reads TGTGCCAGCAGCCCGCGCGTGAGGGCGGGAGGCTCCTACAATGAGCAGTTCTTC.